This TCR beta chain was sequenced in a study of cytomegalovirus exposure and HLA in healthy donors. From germline, CDR1 is WSHSY and CDR2 SAAADI. CDR3 length equals 17 residues. Trimming removed 0 bases from V and 6 bases from J; junction bases left unmatched: 8. The protocol was immunoSEQ multiplex PCR, while the TCRdb copy is restricted to in-frame clones and leaves out a portion. Of about 82,000 clones in the sample, roughly 95% were seen once. The receptor's source is a woman younger than 30 in good health and CMV-seronegative. Sequenced material: PBMCs. The V call is TRBV10-2, the J call TRBJ2-3, with TRBD2 matching over 11 bases. The CDR3: CASSESALAGALDTQYF. CDR3 nucleotides: TGCGCCAGCAGTGAGTCGGCACTAGCGGGGGCCTTGGATACGCAGTATTTT.